This record concerns one TCR beta chain sequence. Its specificity is unknown. MiXCR was run by TCRdb on the reads, yielding one entry per CDR3 protein. The table shows about 900,000 distinct CDR3 sequences, with around 32% occurring only once. The data were taken from a study of T cell repertoires in cytomegalovirus infection. Whole-study findings and limits: HLA-C-restricted CMV clonotypes gave the most frequent clonotype in two of eight donors.

Trimming stripped 5 bases from V and 5 bases from J, with 15 bases between. Looked up from germline, CDR1 is SEHNR and CDR2 is FQNEAQ (reference sequence). CDR3 length equals 14 residues. The sequence derives from a human donor in good health (CMV status not recorded). Some clones in this sample may be carry-over from other donors' samples. Source: cultured CD8+ T cells from PBMCs, taken from culture after CMV antigen stimulation. This sequence joins TRBV7-9 and TRBJ1-2; D remains unclear. The DNA of the CDR3 is TGTGCCAGCAGCCCGAAGGTGACGGATTATGGCTACACCTTC. It encodes CASSPKVTDYGYTF.